The sequence of this TCR beta chain was determined in a study of T-cell memory formation after mild COVID-19. Looking at the study overall: For the most part, TCR clusters were specific to one donor. Whole-study results and caveats: Day 15 to 85 contracting clones showed balanced CD4/CD8; day 15 to 37 expanders favored CD4+.

TCRdb analysed the 5' RACE reads with MiXCR anew, one entry per CDR3 protein. In the table there are 450,000 or so distinct CDR3 sequences, 20% to 30% of which are singletons. Germline CDR1 is MDHEN and CDR2 is SYDVKM. V was clipped by 6 bases and J by 9 bases, with 11 bases between them. The CDR3 runs to 12 residues. There are many counts of this clonotype. The target antigen is unknown. Sequencing was carried out using PBMCs or a T cell subset sorted from them (not recorded which). This clonotype was sampled from an adult woman who had mild COVID-19 (a few samples of this study predate the infection). Cell type and time point are not known. The rearrangement joins TRBV28 to TRBJ2-2; D gene ambiguous. CDR3 amino acids: CASSLVPRELFF. CDR3 nucleotides: TGTGCCAGCAGCCTCGTTCCCCGGGAGCTGTTTTTT.